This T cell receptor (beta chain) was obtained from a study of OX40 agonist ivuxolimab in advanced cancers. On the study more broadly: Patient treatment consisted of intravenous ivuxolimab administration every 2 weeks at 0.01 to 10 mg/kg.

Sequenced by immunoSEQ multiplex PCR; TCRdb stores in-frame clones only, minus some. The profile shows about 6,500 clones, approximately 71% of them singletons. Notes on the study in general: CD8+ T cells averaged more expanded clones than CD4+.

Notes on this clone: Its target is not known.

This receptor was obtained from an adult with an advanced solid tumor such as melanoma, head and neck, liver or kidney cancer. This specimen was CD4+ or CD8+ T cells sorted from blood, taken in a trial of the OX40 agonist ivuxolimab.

The CDR3 sequence is CASSKRIFRGADTEAFF. For the CDR3, the DNA is TGTGCCAGCAGCAAAAGAATATTCAGGGGGGCGGACACTGAAGCTTTCTTT. The chain couples TRBV21-1 to TRBJ1-1; the tabulated D call, TRBD1, remains unverified against the DNA. TRBV21-1 is designated a pseudogene. This CDR3 is built from 17 residues.